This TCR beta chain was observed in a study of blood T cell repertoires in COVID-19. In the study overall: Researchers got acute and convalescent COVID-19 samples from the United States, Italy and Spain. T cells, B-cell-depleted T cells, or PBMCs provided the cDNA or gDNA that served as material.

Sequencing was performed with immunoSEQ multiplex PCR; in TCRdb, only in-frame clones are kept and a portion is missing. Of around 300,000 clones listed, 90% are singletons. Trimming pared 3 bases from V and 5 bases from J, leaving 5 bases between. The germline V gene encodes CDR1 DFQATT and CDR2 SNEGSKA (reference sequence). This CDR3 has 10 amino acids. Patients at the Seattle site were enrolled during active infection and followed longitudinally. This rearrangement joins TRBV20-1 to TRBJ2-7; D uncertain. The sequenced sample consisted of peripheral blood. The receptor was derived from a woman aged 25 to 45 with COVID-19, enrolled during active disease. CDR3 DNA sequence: TGCAGTGCTAGCGAGAACGAGCAGTACTTC. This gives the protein CSASENEQYF.